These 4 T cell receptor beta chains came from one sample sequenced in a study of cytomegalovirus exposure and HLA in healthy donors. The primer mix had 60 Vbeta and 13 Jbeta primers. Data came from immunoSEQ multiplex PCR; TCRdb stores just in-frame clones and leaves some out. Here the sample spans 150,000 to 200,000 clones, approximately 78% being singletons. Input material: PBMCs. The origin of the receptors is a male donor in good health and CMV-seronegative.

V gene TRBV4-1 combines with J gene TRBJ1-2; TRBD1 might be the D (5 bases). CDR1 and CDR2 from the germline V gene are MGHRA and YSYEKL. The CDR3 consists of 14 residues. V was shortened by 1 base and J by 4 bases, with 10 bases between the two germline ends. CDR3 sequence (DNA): TGCGCCAGCAGCCAAGCCTCGGGGGGCTATGGCTACACCTTC. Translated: CASSQASGGYGYTF.

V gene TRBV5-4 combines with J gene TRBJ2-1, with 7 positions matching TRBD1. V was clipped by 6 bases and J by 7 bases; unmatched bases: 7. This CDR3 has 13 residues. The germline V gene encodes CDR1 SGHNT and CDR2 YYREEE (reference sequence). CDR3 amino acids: CASKQGTENEQFF. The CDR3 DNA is TGTGCCAGCAAACAGGGGACGGAAAATGAGCAGTTCTTC.

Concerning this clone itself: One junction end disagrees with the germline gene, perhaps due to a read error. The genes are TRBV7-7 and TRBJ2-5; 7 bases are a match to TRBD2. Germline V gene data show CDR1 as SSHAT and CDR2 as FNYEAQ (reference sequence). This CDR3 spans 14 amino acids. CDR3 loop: CASSSTREGETQYF. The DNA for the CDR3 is TGTGCTAGCAGTTCTACCAGGGAGGGGGAGACCCAGTACTTC.

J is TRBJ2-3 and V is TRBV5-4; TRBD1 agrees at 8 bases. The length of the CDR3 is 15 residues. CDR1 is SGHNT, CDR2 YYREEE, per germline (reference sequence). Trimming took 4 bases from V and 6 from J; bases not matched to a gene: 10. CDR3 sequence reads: CASSPGGLVIDTQYF. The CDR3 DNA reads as TGTGCCAGCAGCCCAGGGGGCTTGGTGATTGATACGCAGTATTTT.